The sequence of this T cell receptor (beta chain) was determined in a study of beta chain features in type 1 diabetes. Study at large: Sorted cells from all samples, numbering about 98 million, were examined.

The CDR3 runs to 18 residues. V was clipped by 1 base and J by 5 bases; unmatched bases: 7. The germline CDR1 and CDR2 sequences are LGHNA and YSLEER. Whole-study results and caveats: In type 1 diabetes patients, VDJ junctions had fewer insertions; deletions at these junctions were more frequent. Shorter TCRB CDR3s, moderately but significantly so, were found in Type 1 diabetes patients in all four CD4+ subsets.

Reverse transcription of all isolated RNA meant that expressed TCRB transcripts were sequenced. Clones were read by immunoSEQ multiplex PCR, and TCRdb kept only the in-frame ones, dropping some. The data show 150,000 to 200,000 clones, 8% to 9.5% seen once. With respect to this clone: Antigen: not known.

CD45RO/CCR7/CD25/CD127/CD95/CD27 separated CD4+ naive, central memory, regulatory and stem cell-like memory cells by sorting. Source material: central memory CD4+ T cells from blood. The clonotype comes from a woman in her late teens or twenties with type 1 diabetes. V usage is TRBV4-3 and J usage is TRBJ2-5; 16 nucleotides agree with TRBD2. The CDR3 is CASSQARPGLAGGETQYF. The DNA for the CDR3 is TGCGCCAGCAGCCAAGCAAGGCCGGGACTAGCGGGAGGGGAGACCCAGTACTTC.